This is a list of T cell receptor beta chains from one sample in a study of regulatory T cells in long-lasting Graves disease. TCRdb ran MiXCR on the multiplex PCR reads and lists one entry per CDR3 protein. The table records about 530,000 distinct CDR3 sequences, about 16% of them present only once. These sequences were also reported in another study, on T cells in Graves' hyperthyroidism and ophthalmopathy.

The sequencing here drew on peripheral blood mononuclear cells (PBMCs), taken at new diagnosis, from a patient treated with antithyroid drugs. These receptors all come from a woman aged 35-65 years with Graves disease. The CDR3 runs from the conserved cysteine through the conserved F or W. D genes are given only for firm matches. The size entry is marked missing in some rows and otherwise reads once, few, many or a size class.

v_gene: TRBV19
d_gene: NA
j_gene: TRBJ1-3
abundance: few
CDR3nt: TGTGCCAGTAGCGAGATGAGCTCTGGAAACACCATATATTTT
CDR3aa: CASSEMSSGNTIYF

v_gene: TRBV29-1
d_gene: NA
j_gene: TRBJ1-1
abundance: few
CDR3nt: TGCAGCGTTGGGGACGAGGACAGAACCTCGAACACTGAAGCTTTCTTT
CDR3aa: CSVGDEDRTSNTEAFF

v_gene: TRBV4-1
d_gene: NA
j_gene: TRBJ1-5
abundance: many
CDR3nt: TGCGCCAGCAGGGACACAGGGCTTGGCAATCAGCCCCAGCATTTT
CDR3aa: CASRDTGLGNQPQHF

v_gene: TRBV7-9
d_gene: NA
j_gene: TRBJ2-1
abundance: NA
CDR3nt: TGTGCAACGGATCGGCGGATCAATGAGCAGTTCTTC
CDR3aa: CATDRRINEQFF

v_gene: TRBV20-1
d_gene: TRBD1
j_gene: TRBJ1-5
abundance: NA
CDR3nt: TGCAGTGCTAGAGCAGCAGGACAGGGATTATATAGCAATCAGCCCCAGCATTTT
CDR3aa: CSARAAGQGLYSNQPQHF

v_gene: TRBV2
d_gene: NA
j_gene: TRBJ2-5
abundance: many
CDR3nt: TGTGCCAGCAGTGAAATGGCAGCGGTCATCGGGGAGACCCAGTACTTC
CDR3aa: CASSEMAAVIGETQYF

v_gene: TRBV7-6
d_gene: NA
j_gene: TRBJ1-1
abundance: once
CDR3nt: TGTGCCAGCAGCTTAACAGGGCGAATTGTGGACACTGAAGCTTTCTTT
CDR3aa: CASSLTGRIVDTEAFF

v_gene: TRBV4-2
d_gene: NA
j_gene: TRBJ2-7
abundance: NA
CDR3nt: TGTGCCAGCAGCCAAGAAGTCAGGAACGAGCAGTACTTC
CDR3aa: CASSQEVRNEQYF

v_gene: TRBV5-6
d_gene: TRBD1
j_gene: TRBJ1-1
abundance: few
CDR3nt: TGTGCCAGCAGGTTACAGGGGACGAACACTGAAGCTTTCTTT
CDR3aa: CASRLQGTNTEAFF

v_gene: TRBV7-9
d_gene: TRBD2
j_gene: TRBJ2-7
abundance: few
CDR3nt: TGTGCCAGCAGCTTCCCCGGGACTAGCGGCTACGAGCAGTACTTC
CDR3aa: CASSFPGTSGYEQYF

v_gene: TRBV19
d_gene: NA
j_gene: TRBJ2-3
abundance: many
CDR3nt: TGTGCCAGTAGTATCAGGGATACGCAGTATTTT
CDR3aa: CASSIRDTQYF

v_gene: TRBV24-1
d_gene: NA
j_gene: TRBJ2-6
abundance: NA
CDR3nt: TGTGCCACCAGTGATTCAAGGGGACCATACTCTGGGGCCAACGTCCTGACTTTC
CDR3aa: CATSDSRGPYSGANVLTF

v_gene: TRBV2
d_gene: TRBD1
j_gene: TRBJ1-3
abundance: NA
CDR3nt: TGTACCAGCAGCGATGGACAGGCCTCTGGAAACACCATATATTTT
CDR3aa: CTSSDGQASGNTIYF

v_gene: TRBV5-5
d_gene: NA
j_gene: TRBJ2-2
abundance: many
CDR3nt: TGTGCCAGCAGCAGGAGTACCGGACAGATGAACACCGGGGAGCTGTTTTTT
CDR3aa: CASSRSTGQMNTGELFF

v_gene: TRBV20-1
d_gene: NA
j_gene: TRBJ1-4
abundance: few
CDR3nt: TGCAGTGCTAGCCGGGACGCTAATGAAAAACTGTTTTTT
CDR3aa: CSASRDANEKLFF

v_gene: TRBV28
d_gene: NA
j_gene: TRBJ1-1
abundance: many
CDR3nt: TGTGCCAGCACAGGTTCGACGGGCGGAGCTTTCGCTTTCTTT
CDR3aa: CASTGSTGGAFAFF

v_gene: TRBV11-2
d_gene: TRBD2
j_gene: TRBJ2-2
abundance: few
CDR3nt: TGTGCCAGCAGCTCAACTAGATGGGTAGCGGGGCCCGGGGAGCTGTTTTTT
CDR3aa: CASSSTRWVAGPGELFF

v_gene: TRBV12-3/TRBV12-4
d_gene: TRBD2
j_gene: TRBJ2-5
abundance: many
CDR3nt: TGTGCCAGCACCGACCCGGGGGGGCAAGAGACCCAGTACTTC
CDR3aa: CASTDPGGQETQYF

v_gene: TRBV20-1
d_gene: NA
j_gene: TRBJ2-1
abundance: few
CDR3nt: TGCAGTGCCATTGCCGGGACCGCGACCTACAATGAGCAGTTCTTC
CDR3aa: CSAIAGTATYNEQFF

v_gene: TRBV7-8
d_gene: NA
j_gene: TRBJ1-1
abundance: many
CDR3nt: TGTGCCAGCAGCTTAGCGGGGGGCGCGGGCACTGAAGCTTTCTTT
CDR3aa: CASSLAGGAGTEAFF

v_gene: TRBV6-1
d_gene: TRBD1
j_gene: TRBJ1-6
abundance: once
CDR3nt: TGTGCCAGCAGTGCAGGGGACAGGGGATCACCCCTCCACTTT
CDR3aa: CASSAGDRGSPLHF

v_gene: TRBV6-1
d_gene: TRBD1
j_gene: TRBJ2-2
abundance: NA
CDR3nt: TGTGCCAGCAGTGAAATACAGGGGGTTAAGCGGGAGCTGTTTTTT
CDR3aa: CASSEIQGVKRELFF

v_gene: TRBV20-1
d_gene: NA
j_gene: TRBJ2-1
abundance: NA
CDR3nt: TGCAGTGCTCCCACTACCGGCAGGTACAATGAGCAGTTCTTC
CDR3aa: CSAPTTGRYNEQFF

v_gene: TRBV9
d_gene: TRBD1
j_gene: TRBJ2-1
abundance: NA
CDR3nt: TGTGCCAGCAGCGGGGGGACAGGGTGGAATGAGCAGTTCTTC
CDR3aa: CASSGGTGWNEQFF

v_gene: TRBV3-1
d_gene: NA
j_gene: TRBJ1-2
abundance: NA
CDR3nt: TGTGCCAGCAGCCAAGACCGTAGGAGGACACTCAAAAACTATGGCTACACCTTC
CDR3aa: CASSQDRRRTLKNYGYTF

v_gene: TRBV3-1
d_gene: NA
j_gene: TRBJ1-2
abundance: many
CDR3nt: TGTGCCAGCAGCCAAGAGGGAGGTGGCTATGGCTACACCTTC
CDR3aa: CASSQEGGGYGYTF

v_gene: TRBV6-2/TRBV6-3
d_gene: TRBD1
j_gene: TRBJ1-2
abundance: few
CDR3nt: TGTGCCAGCAGTCATGGACAGGGGGCTTCTAACTATGGCTACACCTTC
CDR3aa: CASSHGQGASNYGYTF

v_gene: TRBV5-4
d_gene: TRBD1
j_gene: TRBJ2-5
abundance: NA
CDR3nt: TGTGCCAGCAGCGCCTCGACAGGGGGAGAGACCCAGTACTTC
CDR3aa: CASSASTGGETQYF

v_gene: TRBV7-9
d_gene: TRBD2
j_gene: TRBJ2-5
abundance: many
CDR3nt: TGTGCCAGCAGCTCTTCAGCGGGGCGACAAGAGACCCAGTACTTC
CDR3aa: CASSSSAGRQETQYF

v_gene: TRBV5-1
d_gene: TRBD1
j_gene: TRBJ2-3
abundance: few
CDR3nt: TGCGCCAGCAGCTGGGCGACAGGGGGCGCAGATACGCAGTATTTT
CDR3aa: CASSWATGGADTQYF